The sequence of this T cell receptor (beta chain) was determined in a study of OX40 agonist ivuxolimab in advanced cancers. Overall study context: Of mixed ages from about 23 to 85 and averaging about 56 years, the group was about 86% male. Anti-PD-1, anti-PD-L1 or anti-CTLA-4 therapy given earlier was allowed, and 40% had some.

Baseline, cycle 4 day 1, and cycle 7 day 1 were the blood sampling points. Profiled with immunoSEQ multiplex PCR; TCRdb holds only in-frame clones, not every one. The sample records about 58,000 clones, roughly four fifths being singletons. Sequenced here: CD4+ or CD8+ T cells sorted from blood, sampled in a trial of the OX40 agonist ivuxolimab. This TCR derives from an adult with an advanced solid tumor such as melanoma, head and neck, liver or kidney cancer.

The CDR3 here is CASMRQAYQPQHF. The DNA of the CDR3 is TGTGCCAGCATGCGGCAGGCTTATCAGCCCCAGCATTTT. The V and J genes are TRBV6-1 and TRBJ1-5; D ambiguous. The ends were cut back, 7 bases at V and 5 bases at J, with 12 bases in the middle. This CDR3 comprises 13 residues. CDR1 and CDR2 (germline): MNHNS, SASEGT.